One and the same sample provided the 23 T cell receptor beta chains below, sequenced in a study of blood T cell repertoires in COVID-19. Using immunoSEQ multiplex PCR, the repertoire was profiled, and TCRdb retains in-frame clones only, with some absent. The table shows approximately 250,000 clones, with 70% to 90% occurring only once. The sequencing sample was made of PBMCs or T cells enriched from blood (not recorded which). The receptors originated from a woman aged 45-59 years with acute COVID-19.

A few counts support this clone. The rearrangement uses TRBV7-9 and TRBJ2-2; D is undetermined. The CDR3 runs to 16 residues. Trimming cost V 2 bases and J 1 base, with 11 bases left between them. CDR1 is SEHNR and CDR2 is FQNEAQ in the germline V gene (reference sequence). DNA of the CDR3: TGTGCCAGCAGCTTATACTTACCAATGAACACCGGGGAGCTGTTTTTT. Translated: CASSLYLPMNTGELFF.

The chain recombines TRBV30 with TRBJ1-1; tentative D call: TRBD1 (6 bases). Trimming took 0 bases from V and 4 from J, leaving 15 bases between them. This CDR3 has 15 residues. Germline CDR1 reads GTSNPN; CDR2 reads SVGIG (reference sequence). DNA for the CDR3: TGTGCCTGGAGTGTAGGACAGTTAAAGGGCACTGAAGCTTTCTTT. Translated: CAWSVGQLKGTEAFF.

The genes are TRBV5-1 and TRBJ2-6; TRBD1 matches at 8 bases. J was trimmed by 1 base and V by 5 bases; bases with no gene match: 8. CDR3 length: 17 amino acids. Germline V gene data show CDR1 as SGHRS and CDR2 as YFSETQ. This CDR3 is CASRMGQDGSGANVLTF. As DNA, the CDR3 is TGCGCCAGCAGAATGGGACAGGATGGATCTGGGGCCAACGTCCTGACTTTC.

The rearrangement links TRBV28 to TRBJ1-1, with a weak D call TRBD1 (6 bases). Germline V gene data show CDR1 as MDHEN and CDR2 as SYDVKM. This CDR3 is built from 11 residues. V gave up 4 bases and J gave up 6 bases, with 6 bases separating them. CDR3 nucleotides: TGTGCCAGCAGTTGGGGGCCTGAAGCTTTCTTT. Translation: CASSWGPEAFF.

This clone has just one count. The chain links TRBV7-9 to TRBJ1-1; a possible D gene is TRBD1 (5 bases). The germline V gene has CDR1 SEHNR and CDR2 FQNEAQ (reference sequence). The germline V and J ends were trimmed by 5 bases and 7 bases, with 11 bases remaining between them. The CDR3 runs 12 residues. CDR3 sequence: CASSLGGVEAFF. CDR3 in DNA: TGTGCCAGCAGCCTTGGGGGGGTTGAAGCTTTCTTT. The whole variable domain, remainder taken from reference TRBV7-9 and TRBJ1-1, is DTGVSQNPRHKITKRGQNVTFRCDPISEHNRLYWYRQTLGQGPEFLTYFQNEAQLEKSRLLSDRFSAERPKGSFSTLEIQRTEQGDSAMYLCASSLGGVEAFFGQGTRLTVV.

V usage is TRBV19 and J usage is TRBJ2-7, with TRBD2 matching 9 bases. V was clipped by 5 bases and J by 2 bases; unmatched bases: 13. Germline assignment: CDR1 LNHDA and CDR2 SQIVND (reference sequence). This CDR3 comprises 17 residues. Written as DNA, the CDR3 is TGTGCCAGTAGTTTATTTTCCGGGACTAGCCACCCCTACGAGCAGTACTTC. This gives the protein CASSLFSGTSHPYEQYF.

The V gene is TRBV18, the J gene TRBJ1-4, with D unresolved. This CDR3 spans 15 amino acids. Germline V gene lookup returns CDR1 KGHSH and CDR2 LQKENI. V was clipped by 1 base and J by 8 bases, with 14 bases between them. The CDR3 loop reads CASSPLGDKAEKLFF. The DNA for the CDR3 is TGTGCCAGCTCACCACTGGGAGATAAAGCCGAAAAACTGTTTTTT.

V usage is TRBV27 and J usage is TRBJ1-1; 7 bases align to TRBD1. V lost 4 bases and J lost 6; bases outside the gene matches: 8. The CDR3 is made up of 14 amino acids. Germline CDR1 is MNHEY and CDR2 is SMNVEV (reference sequence). CDR3 nucleotide sequence: TGTGCCAGCAGTTCGGATCAGGGGGGTGCTGAAGCTTTCTTT. This translates into CASSSDQGGAEAFF.

In the case of this clone: Additional DNA sequences in this sample encode the identical CDR3. CDR3 protein: CASSETGRGTEAFF. The DNA for the CDR3 is TGTGCCAGCTCCGAGACAGGGCGGGGCACTGAAGCTTTCTTT. The chain uses TRBV25-1 and TRBJ1-1; 7 nucleotides line up with TRBD1. Per the germline V gene, CDR1 is MGHDK and CDR2 is SYGVNS. V lost 8 bases, J lost 4 bases, and 10 bases stayed unmatched. The CDR3 runs to 14 residues.

The genes are TRBV5-6 and TRBJ1-2; D ambiguous. This CDR3 comprises 15 residues. Germline CDR1 SGHDT, CDR2 YYEEEE. The ends were cut back, 5 bases at V and 3 bases at J, with 17 bases in the middle. The CDR3 nucleotides are TGTGCCAGCAGACTTGGGCCGCCTCAACACTATGGCTACACCTTC. Amino acid sequence: CASRLGPPQHYGYTF.

This chain connects TRBV3-1 (or the pseudogene TRBV3-2) to TRBJ1-2, with TRBD1 matching 9 bases. CDR1 LGHDT and CDR2 YNNKEL come from the germline V gene (reference sequence). There are 14 residues in the CDR3. V trimming: 4 bases; J trimming: 6 bases; junction bases outside the gene matches: 6. The CDR3 loop reads CASSRQGDLDGYTF. The CDR3 DNA follows: TGTGCCAGCAGCCGACAGGGGGACTTGGATGGCTACACCTTC.

This clone has more than one count but fewer than ten. This chain joins TRBV9 and TRBJ2-7, with 7 bases lining up with TRBD1. There are 15 residues in the CDR3. The germline V gene encodes CDR1 SGDLS and CDR2 YYNGEE. Unmatched junction bases numbered 5, after V lost 0 bases and J lost 2 bases. The CDR3 region is CASSVGETGTYEQYF. In DNA, the CDR3 is TGTGCCAGCAGCGTAGGTGAGACAGGGACCTACGAGCAGTACTTC. Drawing the rest from reference TRBV9 and TRBJ2-7, the complete variable domain is DSGVTQTPKHLITATGQRVTLRCSPRSGDLSVYWYQQSLDQGLQFLIQYYNGEERAKGNILERFSAQQFPDLHSELNLSSLELGDSALYFCASSVGETGTYEQYFGPGTRLTVT.

V usage is TRBV7-9 and J usage is TRBJ1-1; D gene ambiguous. V was clipped by 5 bases and J by 4 bases, with 17 bases between them. Germline-derived CDR1 and CDR2 are SEHNR and FQNEAQ (reference sequence). The CDR3 has 15 amino acids. In DNA, the CDR3 is TGTGCCAGCAGCCCAAGAGGCTCGACGAGCACTGAAGCTTTCTTT. Translation: CASSPRGSTSTEAFF.

V usage is TRBV5-1 and J usage is TRBJ2-3; D gene uncertain. Trimming took 4 bases from V and 1 from J, leaving 10 bases between them. Germline V gene data show CDR1 as SGHRS and CDR2 as YFSETQ. This CDR3 contains 14 residues. The CDR3 DNA reads as TGCGCCAGCAGCACGCAGACTGGCACAGATACGCAGTATTTT. This gives the protein CASSTQTGTDTQYF. The entire variable domain, with the rest obtained from reference TRBV5-1 and TRBJ2-3, is as follows: KAGVTQTPRYLIKTRGQQVTLSCSPISGHRSVSWYQQTPGQGLQFLFEYFSETQRNKGNFPGRFSGRQFSNSRSEMNVSTLELGDSALYLCASSTQTGTDTQYFGPGTRLTVL.

The chain is built from TRBV5-6 and TRBJ1-2; TRBD1 agrees at 9 bases. V dropped 0 bases and J dropped 4; count of bases not matched to a gene: 4. The CDR3 is 15 amino acids. Germline V CDR1 and CDR2: SGHDT, YYEEEE. CDR3 nucleotides: TGTGCCAGCAGCTTGGGGACAGGGGATTTCTATGGCTACACCTTC. This encodes CASSLGTGDFYGYTF.

The rearrangement links TRBV7-9 to TRBJ2-7, with D unclear. V gave up 5 bases and J gave up 4 bases, with 6 bases separating them. CDR3 length: 11 amino acids. In germline, CDR1 is SEHNR, CDR2 FQNEAQ (reference sequence). The CDR3 DNA is TGTGCCAGCAGCATTTTATACGAGCAGTACTTC. Its translation is CASSILYEQYF.

The chain combines TRBV7-9 with TRBJ2-1, with 10 positions matching TRBD1. Germline V gives CDR1 SEHNR, CDR2 FQNEAQ (reference sequence). The V and J ends lost 4 bases and 2 bases, in that order; junction bases with no gene match: 8. The CDR3 has 17 residues. The CDR3 protein is CASSSNLGTGAYNEQFF. The CDR3, as DNA: TGTGCCAGCAGCTCCAACCTCGGGACAGGGGCCTACAATGAGCAGTTCTTC.

V is TRBV21-1 and J is TRBJ2-7; the D call of TRBD1 is as the table states it, not checked on the DNA. TRBV21-1 corresponds to a pseudogene. The CDR3 spans 18 residues. This chain's CDR3 is CASSSKGIGDRGSYEQYF. The CDR3 DNA reads as TGTGCCAGCAGCTCAAAAGGGATAGGGGACAGGGGTTCCTACGAGCAGTACTTC.

J is TRBJ1-2 and V is TRBV18; tentatively, D is TRBD1 (6 bases). The germline V gene encodes CDR1 KGHSH and CDR2 LQKENI. CDR3 length: 15 amino acids. The V end was cut by 3 bases, the J end by 3 bases, with 14 bases between. The CDR3 DNA follows: TGTGCCAGCTCACCTGGGATCGGGACATACTATGGCTACACCTTC. This encodes CASSPGIGTYYGYTF.

The V gene is TRBV3-1 (or the pseudogene TRBV3-2), the J gene TRBJ2-4; TRBD2 matches at 9 bases. The V gene's germline CDR1 is LGHDT and CDR2 YNNKEL (reference sequence). The CDR3 runs 18 residues. The J segment lost 1 base and the V segment lost 0 bases, leaving 7 bases of the junction unmatched. CDR3: CASSQEVSSGGAKNIQYF. CDR3 in DNA: TGTGCCAGCAGCCAAGAAGTTTCCAGCGGGGGGGCCAAAAACATTCAGTACTTC.

This chain connects TRBV5-6 to TRBJ1-6; maybe TRBD1 (6 bases). This CDR3 has 13 residues. Trimming pared 3 bases from V and 8 bases from J, leaving 9 bases between. Germline CDR1 reads SGHDT; CDR2 reads YYEEEE. CDR3 protein: CASSSRGYSPLHF. The CDR3 coding sequence is TGTGCCAGCAGCTCGAGGGGGTATTCACCCCTCCACTTT.

The rearrangement joins TRBV10-2 to TRBJ2-7, with 7 positions matching TRBD2. Per germline, CDR1 WSHSY and CDR2 SAAADI. The trim removed 4 bases at V and 3 bases at J, leaving 0 bases unmatched. This CDR3 region has 12 residues. The CDR3 spells CASSGGGYEQYF. CDR3 sequence (DNA): TGCGCCAGCAGTGGCGGGGGCTACGAGCAGTACTTC.

The chain has TRBV30 and TRBJ1-4; the match to TRBD1 covers 7 bases. The CDR3 is made up of 12 amino acids. The V segment lost 7 bases and the J segment 8 bases; nucleotides outside the gene matches: 7. CDR1 and CDR2 (germline): GTSNPN, SVGIG (reference sequence). As DNA, the CDR3 is TGTGCCTTTACCCCGGGACAGGAAAAACTGTTTTTT. It specifies CAFTPGQEKLFF. Based on the CDR3 plus reference TRBV30 and TRBJ1-4, the full variable domain is SQTIHQWPATLVQPVGSPLSLECTVEGTSNPNLYWYRQAAGRGLQLLFYSVGIGQISSEVPQNLSASRPQDRQFILSSKKLLLSDSGFYLCAFTPGQEKLFFGSGTQLSVL.